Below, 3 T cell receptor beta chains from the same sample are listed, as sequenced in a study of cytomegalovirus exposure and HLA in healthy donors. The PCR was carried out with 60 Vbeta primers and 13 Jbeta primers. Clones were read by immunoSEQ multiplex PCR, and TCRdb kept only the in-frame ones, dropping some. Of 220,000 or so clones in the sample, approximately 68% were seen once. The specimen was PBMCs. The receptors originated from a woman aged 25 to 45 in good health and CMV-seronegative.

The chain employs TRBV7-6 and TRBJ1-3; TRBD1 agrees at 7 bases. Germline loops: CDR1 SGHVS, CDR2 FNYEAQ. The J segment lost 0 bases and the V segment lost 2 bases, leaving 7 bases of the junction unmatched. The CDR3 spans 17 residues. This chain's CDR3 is CASSLRAGQTSGNTIYF. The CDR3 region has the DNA TGTGCCAGCAGCTTACGGGCGGGACAGACCTCTGGAAACACCATATATTTT.

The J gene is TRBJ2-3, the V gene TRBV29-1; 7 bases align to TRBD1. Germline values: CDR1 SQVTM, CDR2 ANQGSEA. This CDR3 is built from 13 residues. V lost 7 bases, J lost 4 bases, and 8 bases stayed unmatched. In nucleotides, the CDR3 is TGCAGCGCCTTAGGGGGCCCCGCAGATACGCAGTATTTT. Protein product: CSALGGPADTQYF.

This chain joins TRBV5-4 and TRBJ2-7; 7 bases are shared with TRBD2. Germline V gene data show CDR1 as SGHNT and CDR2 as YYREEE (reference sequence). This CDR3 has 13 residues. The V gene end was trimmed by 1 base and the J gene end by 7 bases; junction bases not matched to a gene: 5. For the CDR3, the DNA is TGTGCCAGCAGCTTGTTTCAGGGAGGGGAGCAGTACTTC. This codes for CASSLFQGGEQYF.